The present TCR beta chain was sequenced within a study of blood T cell repertoires in COVID-19. Data came from immunoSEQ multiplex PCR; TCRdb stores just in-frame clones and leaves some out. The table shows 270,000 or so clones, with 85% to 90% occurring only once. In germline, CDR1 is MNHEY, CDR2 SMNVEV (reference sequence). The CDR3 runs 15 residues. Trimming removed 2 bases at V and 6 bases at J, with 17 bases between. The gene calls are TRBV27 and TRBJ2-7; D is possibly TRBD2 (5 bases). Specimen: PBMCs or T cells enriched from blood (not recorded which). This clonotype was sampled from a young woman with acute COVID-19. The CDR3 bases are TGTGCCAGCAGTTTACGAGGGTCTCAGGTCCTCGAGCAGTACTTC. Translating gives CASSLRGSQVLEQYF.